This T cell receptor (beta chain) was recovered during a study of blood T cell repertoires in COVID-19. Study in general: The analysed material was cDNA or gDNA that came from T cells, B-cell-depleted T cells, or PBMCs.

Per the study methods: Nucleated cell counts were estimated from reference gene primer amplification. Sequenced by immunoSEQ multiplex PCR; TCRdb stores in-frame clones only, minus some. Clone size and V and J calls were adopted from that table, with D and trimming inferred from the DNA. The sample lists about 180,000 clones, around 85% seen once, with more than 5.5% in the top ten. The CDR3 has 15 residues. From germline, CDR1 is LNHDA and CDR2 SQIVND (reference sequence). The V and J ends lost 6 bases and 6 bases, in that order; junction bases with no gene match: 9. Cohorts were assigned according to the clinical history that participants reported.

V and J are TRBV19 and TRBJ2-1, with 9 bases matching TRBD2. The sequenced sample consisted of PBMCs or T cells enriched from blood (not recorded which). The clonotype was recovered from a man aged 40-55 years who had recovered from COVID-19. CDR3 sequence: CASSDGAGGSNEQFF. The CDR3, as DNA: TGTGCCAGTAGCGACGGGGCGGGAGGGAGCAATGAGCAGTTCTTC.